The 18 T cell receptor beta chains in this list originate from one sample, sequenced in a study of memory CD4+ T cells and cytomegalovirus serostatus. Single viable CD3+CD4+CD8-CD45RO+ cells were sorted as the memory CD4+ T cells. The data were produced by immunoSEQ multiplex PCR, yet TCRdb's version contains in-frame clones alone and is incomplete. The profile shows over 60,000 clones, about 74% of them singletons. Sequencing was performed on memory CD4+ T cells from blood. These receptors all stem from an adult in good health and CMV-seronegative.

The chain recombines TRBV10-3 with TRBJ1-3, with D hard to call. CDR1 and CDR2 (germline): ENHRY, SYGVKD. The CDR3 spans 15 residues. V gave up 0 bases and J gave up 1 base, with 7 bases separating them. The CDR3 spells CAISESMGSGNTIYF. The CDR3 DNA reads TGTGCCATCAGTGAGTCGATGGGGTCTGGAAACACCATATATTTT.

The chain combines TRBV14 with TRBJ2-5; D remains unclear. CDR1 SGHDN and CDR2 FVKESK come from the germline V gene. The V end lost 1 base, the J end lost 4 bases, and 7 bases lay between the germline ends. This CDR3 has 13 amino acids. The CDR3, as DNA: TGTGCCAGCAGCCAAGTAAGGGTAGAGACCCAGTACTTC. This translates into CASSQVRVETQYF.

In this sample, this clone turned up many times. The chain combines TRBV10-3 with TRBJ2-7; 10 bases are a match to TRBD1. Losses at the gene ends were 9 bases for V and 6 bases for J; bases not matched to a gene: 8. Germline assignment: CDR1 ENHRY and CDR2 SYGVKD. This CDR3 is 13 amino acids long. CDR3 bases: TGTGCCATATGGGACAGGGGTTACGTCGAGCAGTACTTC. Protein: CAIWDRGYVEQYF.

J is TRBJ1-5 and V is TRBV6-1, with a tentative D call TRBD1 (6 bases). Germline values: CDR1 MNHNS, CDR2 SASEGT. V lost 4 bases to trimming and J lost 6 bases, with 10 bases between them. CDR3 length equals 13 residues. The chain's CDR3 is CASSVPGAQPQHF. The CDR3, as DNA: TGTGCCAGCAGTGTCCCAGGGGCTCAGCCCCAGCATTTT.

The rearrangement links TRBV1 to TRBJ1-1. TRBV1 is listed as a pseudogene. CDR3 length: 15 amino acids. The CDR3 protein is CTSSHKRRQNTEAFF. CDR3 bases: TGCACCAGCAGCCATAAAAGGAGACAGAACACTGAAGCTTTCTTT.

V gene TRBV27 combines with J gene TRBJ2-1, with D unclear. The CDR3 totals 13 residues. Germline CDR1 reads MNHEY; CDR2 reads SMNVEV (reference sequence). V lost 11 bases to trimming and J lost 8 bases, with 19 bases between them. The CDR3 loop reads CAPTPPSCYEQFF. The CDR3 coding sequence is TGTGCCCCTACCCCCCCTAGTTGCTATGAGCAGTTCTTC.

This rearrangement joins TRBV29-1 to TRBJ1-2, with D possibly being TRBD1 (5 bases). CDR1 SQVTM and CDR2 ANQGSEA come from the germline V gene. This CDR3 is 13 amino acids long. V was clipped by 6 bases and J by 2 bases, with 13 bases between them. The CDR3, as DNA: TGCAGCGTGGTAAAGGGACGGAACTATGGCTACACCTTC. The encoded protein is CSVVKGRNYGYTF.

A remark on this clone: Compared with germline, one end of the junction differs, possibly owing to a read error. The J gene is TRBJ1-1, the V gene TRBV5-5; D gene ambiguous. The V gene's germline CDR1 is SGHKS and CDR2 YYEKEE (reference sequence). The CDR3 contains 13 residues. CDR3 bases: TGTGCCAGCAGCTTGCCCCCGGGCCTTAAGCTTTCTTTT. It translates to CASSLPPGLKLSF.

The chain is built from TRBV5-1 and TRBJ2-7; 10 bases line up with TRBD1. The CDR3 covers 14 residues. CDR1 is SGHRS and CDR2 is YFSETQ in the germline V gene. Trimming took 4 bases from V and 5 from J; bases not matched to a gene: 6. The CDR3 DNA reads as TGCGCCAGCAGCGCAGGGACAGGGGTCGACGAGCAGTACTTC. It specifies CASSAGTGVDEQYF.

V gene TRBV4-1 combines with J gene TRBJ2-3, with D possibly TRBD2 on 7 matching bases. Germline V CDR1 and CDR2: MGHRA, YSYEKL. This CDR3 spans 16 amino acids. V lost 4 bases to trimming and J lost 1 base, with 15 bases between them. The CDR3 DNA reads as TGCGCCAGCAGCCTAGACGGGGGGCGGGGCACAGATACGCAGTATTTT. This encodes CASSLDGGRGTDTQYF.

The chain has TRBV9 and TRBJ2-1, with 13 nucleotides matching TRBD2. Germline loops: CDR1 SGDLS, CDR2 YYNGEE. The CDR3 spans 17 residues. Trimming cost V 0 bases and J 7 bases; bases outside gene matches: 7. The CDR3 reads CASSVATSGGVFNEQFF. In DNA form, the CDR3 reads TGTGCCAGCAGCGTAGCTACTAGCGGGGGGGTTTTTAATGAGCAGTTCTTC.

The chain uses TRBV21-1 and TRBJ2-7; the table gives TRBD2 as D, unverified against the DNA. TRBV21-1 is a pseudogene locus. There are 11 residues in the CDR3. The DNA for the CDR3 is TGTGCCAGCAGCAAAGCCTGCGAGCAGTACTTC. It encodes CASSKACEQYF.

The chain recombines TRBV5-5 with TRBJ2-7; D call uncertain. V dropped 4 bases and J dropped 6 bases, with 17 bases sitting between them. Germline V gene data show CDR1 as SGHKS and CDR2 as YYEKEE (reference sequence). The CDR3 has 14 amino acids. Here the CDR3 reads CASSRDPEGSEQYF. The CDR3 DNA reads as TGTGCCAGCAGCCGAGACCCCGAAGGAAGCGAGCAGTACTTC.

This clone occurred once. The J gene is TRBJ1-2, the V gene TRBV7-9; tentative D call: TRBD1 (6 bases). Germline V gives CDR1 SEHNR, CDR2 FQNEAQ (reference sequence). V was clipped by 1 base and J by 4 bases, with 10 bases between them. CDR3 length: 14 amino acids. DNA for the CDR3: TGTGCCAGCAGCTTAGGGTGGGACACCTATGGCTACACCTTC. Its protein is CASSLGWDTYGYTF. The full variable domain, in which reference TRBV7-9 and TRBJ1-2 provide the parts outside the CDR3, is DTGVSQNPRHKITKRGQNVTFRCDPISEHNRLYWYRQTLGQGPEFLTYFQNEAQLEKSRLLSDRFSAERPKGSFSTLEIQRTEQGDSAMYLCASSLGWDTYGYTFGSGTRLTVV.

CDR3 sequence reads: CASSIVRGRGSTEAFF. CDR3 DNA: TGTGCCAGTAGTATAGTTCGGGGGCGGGGAAGCACTGAAGCTTTCTTT. The V call is TRBV19, the J call TRBJ1-1; D is perhaps TRBD1 (6 bases). The CDR3 is made up of 16 amino acids. With 1 base removed from V and 4 bases from J, the gap between germline ends came to 16 bases. In germline, CDR1 is LNHDA, CDR2 SQIVND (reference sequence).

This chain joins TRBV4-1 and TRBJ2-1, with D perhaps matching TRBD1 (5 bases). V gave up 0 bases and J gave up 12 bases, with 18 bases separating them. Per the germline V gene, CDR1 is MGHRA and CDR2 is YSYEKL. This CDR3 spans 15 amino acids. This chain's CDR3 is CASSQDRGANLGQFF. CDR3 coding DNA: TGCGCCAGCAGCCAAGATCGTGGGGCAAATCTTGGGCAGTTCTTC.

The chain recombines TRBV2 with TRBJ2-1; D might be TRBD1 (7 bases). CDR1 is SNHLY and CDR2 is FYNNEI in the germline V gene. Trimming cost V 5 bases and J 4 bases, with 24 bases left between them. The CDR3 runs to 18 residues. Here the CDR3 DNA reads TGTGCCAGCAGTCGATTTGGGGGGACCGGGACAGCGTACAATGAGCAGTTCTTC. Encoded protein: CASSRFGGTGTAYNEQFF.

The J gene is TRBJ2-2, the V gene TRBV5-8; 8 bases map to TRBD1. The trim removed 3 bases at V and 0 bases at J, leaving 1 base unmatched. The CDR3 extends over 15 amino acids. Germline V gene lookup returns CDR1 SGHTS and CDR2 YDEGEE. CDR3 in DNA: TGTGCCAGCAGCTCGACAGGGGCGAACACCGGGGAGCTGTTTTTT. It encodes CASSSTGANTGELFF.